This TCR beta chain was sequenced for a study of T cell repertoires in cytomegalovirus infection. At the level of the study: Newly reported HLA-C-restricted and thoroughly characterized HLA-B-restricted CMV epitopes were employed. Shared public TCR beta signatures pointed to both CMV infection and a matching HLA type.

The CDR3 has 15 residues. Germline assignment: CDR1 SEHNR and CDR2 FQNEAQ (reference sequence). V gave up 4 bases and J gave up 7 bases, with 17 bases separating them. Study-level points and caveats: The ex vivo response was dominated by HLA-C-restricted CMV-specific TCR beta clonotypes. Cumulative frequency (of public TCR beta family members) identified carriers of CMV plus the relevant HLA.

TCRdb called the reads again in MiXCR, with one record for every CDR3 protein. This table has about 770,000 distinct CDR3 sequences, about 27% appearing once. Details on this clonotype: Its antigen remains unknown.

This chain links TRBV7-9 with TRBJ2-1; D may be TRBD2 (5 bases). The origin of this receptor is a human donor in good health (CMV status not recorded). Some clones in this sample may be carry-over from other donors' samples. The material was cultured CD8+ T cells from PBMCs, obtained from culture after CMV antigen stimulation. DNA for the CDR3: TGTGCCAGCAGCTCACTTGATCCTAGCAAGAATGAGCAGTTCTTC. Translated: CASSSLDPSKNEQFF.